One sample yielded the 5 T cell receptor beta chains listed below, sequenced in a study of a mutant IDH1 vaccine in newly diagnosed glioma. Assay used: immunoSEQ multiplex PCR; TCRdb lists only in-frame clones, some missing. The sample comprises 85,000 to 100,000 clones, about 82% of which are singletons, and over 6.5% rests with the top ten. Time point of the sample: baseline, week 1 (first vaccination visit). The treatment denotes: pre-vaccination baseline after standard-of-care therapy. The sample consisted of PBMCs, taken from a glioma patient treated with radiotherapy, temozolomide or both. Receptors originate from a man in his forties or fifties with glioma.

The J gene is TRBJ1-2, the V gene TRBV5-1; D may be TRBD1 (6 bases). This CDR3 is 14 amino acids long. V lost 0 bases and J 2 bases, leaving 8 bases between the germline ends. Germline V gene lookup returns CDR1 SGHRS and CDR2 YFSETQ. The CDR3 is CASSLAGANYGYTF. As DNA, the CDR3 is TGCGCCAGCAGCTTGGCAGGGGCCAACTATGGCTACACCTTC.

Comment on this clone: Other DNA sequences in this sample translate to the same CDR3. This rearrangement joins TRBV28 to TRBJ1-1; 10 bases are shared with TRBD1. The CDR3 length is 14 residues. Germline V lookup: CDR1 MDHEN, CDR2 SYDVKM. V shed 6 bases and J 1 base; nucleotides not matched to a gene: 2. The CDR3 DNA sequence: TGTGCCAGCAGCAGACAGGGGGCGAACACTGAAGCTTTCTTT. Its protein product is CASSRQGANTEAFF.

J is TRBJ1-1 and V is TRBV7-2, with a weak D call TRBD1 (6 bases). Germline CDR1 reads SGHTA; CDR2 reads FQGNSA. This CDR3 spans 15 amino acids. V dropped 5 bases and J dropped 1 base, with 14 bases sitting between them. Here the CDR3 DNA reads TGTGCCAGCAGCGAACGGGGGCGGGGGAACACTGAAGCTTTCTTT. This encodes CASSERGRGNTEAFF. The full variable domain, its missing parts supplied by reference TRBV7-2 and TRBJ1-1, is GAGVSQSPSNKVTEKGKDVELRCDPISGHTALYWYRQSLGQGLEFLIYFQGNSAPDKSGLPSDRFSAERTGGSVSTLTIQRTQQEDSAVYLCASSERGRGNTEAFFGQGTRLTVV.

V and J are TRBV4-3 and TRBJ2-7; 10 positions agree with TRBD2. This CDR3 region has 18 residues. Trimming took 0 bases from V and 1 from J; bases not matched to a gene: 9. Germline V gene lookup returns CDR1 LGHNA and CDR2 YSLEER. The CDR3: CASSQEVSSGSWSYEQYF. The CDR3 coding sequence is TGCGCCAGCAGCCAAGAGGTCTCTAGCGGGAGCTGGTCCTACGAGCAGTACTTC.

This sequence joins TRBV28 and TRBJ2-1, with TRBD1 matching over 7 bases. In germline, CDR1 is MDHEN, CDR2 SYDVKM. Trimming removed 4 bases from V and 4 bases from J; junction bases left unmatched: 7. The CDR3 has 15 amino acids. As DNA, the CDR3 is TGTGCCAGCAGTTCTTGGACAGGTGATTACAATGAGCAGTTCTTC. It yields the protein CASSSWTGDYNEQFF.